Following are 16 T cell receptor beta chains from one sample sequenced in a study of control samples from healthy donors and cancer patients. Data came from immunoSEQ multiplex PCR; TCRdb stores just in-frame clones and leaves some out. This repertoire shows 150,000 to 200,000 clones, around 91% found once; its top ten account for about 1.4%. Sequences were obtained from blood. The receptors originated from a woman between 50 and 59 years old in good health.

The table lists this clone with a count of one. This chain joins TRBV7-8 and TRBJ2-1; 7 nucleotides align to TRBD2. Germline assignment: CDR1 SGHVS and CDR2 FQNEAQ. J was trimmed by 14 bases and V by 5 bases; bases with no gene match: 9. The CDR3 contains 12 residues. The chain's CDR3 is CASSPGSGKKFF. CDR3 sequence (DNA): TGTGCCAGCAGCCCGGGAAGCGGGAAGAAGTTCTTC.

This chain connects TRBV5-1 to TRBJ2-7; 9 bases line up with TRBD2. Losses at the gene ends were 4 bases for V and 3 bases for J; bases not matched to a gene: 5. Germline loops: CDR1 SGHRS, CDR2 YFSETQ. The CDR3 runs to 14 residues. CDR3 region: CASSRSSGIYEQYF. CDR3 in DNA: TGCGCCAGCAGCCGATCTAGCGGGATCTACGAGCAGTACTTC.

The sample holds one count of this clone. V is TRBV6-5 and J is TRBJ1-5, with TRBD1 as a possible D gene (5 bases). CDR3 length: 13 residues. V was clipped by 8 bases and J by 3 bases, with 11 bases between them. In germline, CDR1 is MNHEY, CDR2 SVGAGI. The CDR3 nucleotides are TGTGCCAGCTGGGGGTATGACAATCAGCCCCAGCATTTT. This codes for CASWGYDNQPQHF.

This clone showed up just once. The chain joins TRBV19 to TRBJ1-5; 9 bases agree with TRBD1. CDR3 length equals 17 residues. Germline V gene lookup returns CDR1 LNHDA and CDR2 SQIVND (reference sequence). The J segment lost 4 bases and the V segment lost 6 bases, leaving 13 bases of the junction unmatched. CDR3 sequence (DNA): TGTGCCAGTAGCCCGGGACAGGGATTCCCTATGAATCAGCCCCAGCATTTT. It codes for CASSPGQGFPMNQPQHF. The whole variable domain, filled in from reference TRBV19 and TRBJ1-5, reads DGGITQSPKYLFRKEGQNVTLSCEQNLNHDAMYWYRQDPGQGLRLIYYSQIVNDFQKGDIAEGYSVSREKKESFPLTVTSAQKNPTAFYLCASSPGQGFPMNQPQHFGDGTRLSIL.

This rearrangement joins TRBV2 to TRBJ1-5; D perhaps matches TRBD1 (5 bases). CDR1 is SNHLY and CDR2 is FYNNEI in the germline V gene. The CDR3 runs to 13 residues. V was shortened by 6 bases and J by 4 bases, with 10 bases between the two germline ends. This CDR3 is CASRGVRNQPQHF. The DNA for the CDR3 is TGTGCCAGCAGGGGGGTTCGGAATCAGCCCCAGCATTTT.

The V and J genes are TRBV5-5 and TRBJ1-1; D gene unclear. Germline CDR1 and CDR2: SGHKS and YYEKEE (reference sequence). The CDR3 extends over 15 amino acids. V was clipped by 0 bases and J by 4 bases, with 13 bases between them. The CDR3 DNA follows: TGTGCCAGCAGCTTGGGTGTAAATGAGGTCACTGAAGCTTTCTTT. It yields the protein CASSLGVNEVTEAFF.

Only a few counts were recorded for this clone. This chain uses TRBV19 with TRBJ2-7; D is tentatively TRBD1 or TRBD2 (5 bases each). Germline V lookup: CDR1 LNHDA, CDR2 SQIVND (reference sequence). The CDR3 totals 16 residues. V was shortened by 2 bases and J by 7 bases, with 21 bases between the two germline ends. In nucleotides, the CDR3 is TGTGCCAGTAGTATAAGGGCAGGGAGCGTCAGAGGGGAGCAGTACTTC. Translation gives CASSIRAGSVRGEQYF.

V is TRBV5-1 and J is TRBJ2-7; no clear D gene. This CDR3 comprises 11 residues. Per the germline V gene, CDR1 is SGHRS and CDR2 is YFSETQ. The V end lost 0 bases, the J end lost 6 bases, and 4 bases lay between the germline ends. CDR3 in DNA: TGCGCCAGCAGCTTGGATATCGAGCAGTACTTC. Translating gives CASSLDIEQYF.

This clone was seen only once. The chain uses TRBV6-1 and TRBJ1-5, with D perhaps matching TRBD1 (5 bases). Germline CDR1 MNHNS, CDR2 SASEGT. This CDR3 has 16 amino acids. Trimming shortened V by 1 base and J by 3 bases, and 13 bases separated the two germline ends. The CDR3 protein is CASSEVKGGTNQPQHF. As DNA, the CDR3 is TGTGCCAGCAGTGAAGTAAAGGGTGGGACCAATCAGCCCCAGCATTTT.

This chain uses TRBV21-1 with TRBJ1-2; no check of the table's D call, TRBD1, against the DNA was made. TRBV21-1 counts as a pseudogene. The CDR3 length is 15 residues. Written as DNA, the CDR3 is TGTGCCAGCAGCAGGAGACAGGGGGCAGGCTATGGCTACACCTTC. Protein product: CASSRRQGAGYGYTF.

The genes are TRBV7-2 and TRBJ1-2, with a tentative D call TRBD1 (5 bases). V lost 3 bases, J lost 3 bases, and 11 bases lay in between. Germline-derived CDR1 and CDR2 are SGHTA and FQGNSA. This CDR3 contains 14 residues. This CDR3 reads CASSLLRVDYGYTF. The CDR3 DNA reads TGTGCCAGCAGCTTGCTCAGGGTGGACTATGGCTACACCTTC. The variable domain in full, completed from reference TRBV7-2 and TRBJ1-2, reads GAGVSQSPSNKVTEKGKDVELRCDPISGHTALYWYRQSLGQGLEFLIYFQGNSAPDKSGLPSDRFSAERTGGSVSTLTIQRTQQEDSAVYLCASSLLRVDYGYTFGSGTRLTVV.

This CDR3 is CASTRTPDSQETQYF. CDR3 sequence (DNA): TGTGCCAGCACCAGAACCCCGGACAGCCAAGAGACCCAGTACTTC. The chain recombines TRBV2 with TRBJ2-5; TRBD1 might be the D (6 bases). The V gene's germline CDR1 is SNHLY and CDR2 FYNNEI. This CDR3 region has 15 residues. Trimming pared 7 bases from V and 1 base from J, leaving 16 bases between.

The genes are TRBV20-1 and TRBJ2-5; D unclear. The germline V and J ends were trimmed by 0 bases and 5 bases, with 4 bases remaining between them. This CDR3 region has 11 residues. CDR1 and CDR2 from the germline V gene are DFQATT and SNEGSKA (reference sequence). In DNA, the CDR3 is TGCAGTGCTAGAGATAAGGAGACCCAGTACTTC. Its translation: CSARDKETQYF.

This clone was counted a single time. The V gene is TRBV5-1, the J gene TRBJ2-3; a possible D gene is TRBD2 (6 bases). Germline V gives CDR1 SGHRS, CDR2 YFSETQ. The CDR3 is 14 amino acids. V dropped 4 bases and J dropped 3 bases, with 12 bases sitting between them. CDR3 in amino acids: CASSLWRGTDTQYF. The CDR3 DNA is TGCGCCAGCAGCCTCTGGAGGGGTACAGATACGCAGTATTTT. The full variable domain, with the rest looked up from reference TRBV5-1 and TRBJ2-3, is KAGVTQTPRYLIKTRGQQVTLSCSPISGHRSVSWYQQTPGQGLQFLFEYFSETQRNKGNFPGRFSGRQFSNSRSEMNVSTLELGDSALYLCASSLWRGTDTQYFGPGTRLTVL.

Here the CDR3 DNA reads TGTGCCAGTAGTACGACGGGACGCTCCTCTGGAAACACCATATATTTT. Protein sequence: CASSTTGRSSGNTIYF. The chain links TRBV19 to TRBJ1-3, with D possibly TRBD1 on 5 matching bases. CDR1 is LNHDA and CDR2 is SQIVND in the germline V gene (reference sequence). This CDR3 has 16 amino acids. V was pared by 4 bases and J by 0 bases, with 13 bases between. Full variable domain (remainder filled in from reference TRBV19 and TRBJ1-3): DGGITQSPKYLFRKEGQNVTLSCEQNLNHDAMYWYRQDPGQGLRLIYYSQIVNDFQKGDIAEGYSVSREKKESFPLTVTSAQKNPTAFYLCASSTTGRSSGNTIYFGEGSWLTVV.

This clone has a single count. The chain joins TRBV6-2 or TRBV6-3 to TRBJ1-3; D may be TRBD1 (5 bases). V was pared by 4 bases and J by 1 base, with 14 bases between. The CDR3 runs to 16 residues. Germline lookup yields CDR1 MNHEY and CDR2 SVGEGT. The chain's CDR3 is CASSSPGRYSGNTIYF. The CDR3 DNA reads as TGTGCCAGCAGTTCACCGGGACGATATTCTGGAAACACCATATATTTT.